This note documents a single T cell receptor beta chain sequence. With 5 bases removed from V and 6 bases from J, the gap between germline ends came to 12 bases. CDR1 is SGHRS and CDR2 is YFSETQ in the germline V gene. This CDR3 has 13 residues. As processed by the authors: Cell counts per sample came from amplifying reference gene primers. Assay used: immunoSEQ multiplex PCR; TCRdb lists only in-frame clones, some missing. V, J and clone size derive from that table, while D and trimming were established from the DNA sequence. The sample contains about 220,000 clones, about nine tenths of which appear only once. Everyone who took part was 18 to 89 years old, and they came from over 20 US areas. Cohorts were determined from participant-reported clinical history. The entry originates in a study of blood T cell repertoires in COVID-19. Study context: PBMCs, B-cell-depleted T cells, or T cells were the source of the cDNA or gDNA that made up the material.

The sequence was collected from a woman between 40 and 55 years old with acute COVID-19. The chain couples TRBV5-1 to TRBJ2-1, with D maybe TRBD2 (5 bases). The sample comprised PBMCs or T cells enriched from blood (not recorded which). Here the CDR3 reads CASRSGLSNEQFF. The DNA of the CDR3 is TGCGCCAGCAGGTCTGGACTTTCCAATGAGCAGTTCTTC.